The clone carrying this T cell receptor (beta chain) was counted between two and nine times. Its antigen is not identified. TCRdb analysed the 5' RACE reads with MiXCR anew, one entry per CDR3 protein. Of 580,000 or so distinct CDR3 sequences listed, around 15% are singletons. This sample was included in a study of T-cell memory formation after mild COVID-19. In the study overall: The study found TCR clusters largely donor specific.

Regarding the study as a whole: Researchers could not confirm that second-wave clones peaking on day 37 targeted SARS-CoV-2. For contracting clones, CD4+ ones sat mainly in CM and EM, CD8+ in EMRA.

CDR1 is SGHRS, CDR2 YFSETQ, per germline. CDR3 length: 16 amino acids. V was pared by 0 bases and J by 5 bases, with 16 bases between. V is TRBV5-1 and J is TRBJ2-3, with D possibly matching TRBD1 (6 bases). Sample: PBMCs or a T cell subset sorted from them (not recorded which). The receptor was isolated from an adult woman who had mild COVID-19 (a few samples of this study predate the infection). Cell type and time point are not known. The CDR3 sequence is CASSLVGARVGDTQYF. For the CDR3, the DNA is TGCGCCAGCAGCTTGGTGGGGGCCCGCGTTGGAGATACGCAGTATTTT.